These 16 T cell receptor beta chains came from one sample sequenced in a study of cytomegalovirus exposure and HLA in healthy donors. PCR employed 60 Vbeta and 13 Jbeta primers. TCRdb keeps only in-frame clones here, not all; method: immunoSEQ multiplex PCR. The table has over 150,000 clones, approximately 78% seen once. The source material was PBMCs. The receptors were sampled from a woman between 45 and 60 years old in good health and CMV-seropositive.

The rearrangement links TRBV6-1 to TRBJ1-2; D remains unclear. V lost 1 base and J lost 8, with 11 bases in between. The CDR3 is 13 residues long. The germline CDR1 and CDR2 sequences are MNHNS and SASEGT. The chain's CDR3 is CASSEDPPRGYTF. CDR3 sequence (DNA): TGTGCCAGCAGTGAAGATCCTCCGCGAGGCTACACCTTC.

This chain links TRBV28 with TRBJ2-2; TRBD2 agrees at 12 bases. V was clipped by 6 bases and J by 7 bases; unmatched bases: 6. CDR1 and CDR2 from the germline V gene are MDHEN and SYDVKM. The CDR3 extends over 15 amino acids. This CDR3 reads CASSLAGGLNGELFF. The DNA for the CDR3 is TGTGCCAGCAGCCTAGCGGGAGGGCTAAACGGGGAGCTGTTTTTT.

J is TRBJ2-5 and V is TRBV6-5, with 7 bases fitting TRBD1. This CDR3 has 13 residues. Germline V lookup: CDR1 MNHEY, CDR2 SVGAGI. V dropped 6 bases and J dropped 5; count of bases not matched to a gene: 6. The CDR3 here is CASRNRGRETQYF. For the CDR3, the DNA is TGTGCCAGCAGAAACAGGGGAAGGGAGACCCAGTACTTC.

V is TRBV2 and J is TRBJ1-5; TRBD1 might be the D (5 bases). The CDR3 runs 14 residues. Germline-derived CDR1 and CDR2 are SNHLY and FYNNEI. The ends were cut back, 4 bases at V and 7 bases at J, with 14 bases in the middle. The chain's CDR3 is CASSVGPGDQPQHF. DNA for the CDR3: TGTGCCAGCAGTGTGGGGCCGGGAGACCAGCCCCAGCATTTT.

V and J are TRBV14 and TRBJ2-3; D perhaps matches TRBD2 (6 bases). The CDR3 has 13 amino acids. V was clipped by 5 bases and J by 8 bases, with 14 bases between them. Germline CDR1 SGHDN, CDR2 FVKESK. The CDR3 coding sequence is TGTGCCAGCAGCAACCGGGAGCTGGGTACGCAGTATTTT. The encoded protein is CASSNRELGTQYF.

The chain carries TRBV7-8 and TRBJ2-4; the match to TRBD1 covers 10 bases. Germline V gene data show CDR1 as SGHVS and CDR2 as FQNEAQ. V shed 4 bases, J shed 5 bases, and the junction held 2 bases outside the gene matches. The CDR3 runs to 14 residues. The CDR3 protein is CASSWDRGQNIQYF. CDR3 nucleotides: TGTGCCAGCAGCTGGGACAGGGGACAAAACATTCAGTACTTC.

The V and J genes are TRBV29-1 and TRBJ2-1, with TRBD2 matching over 14 bases. Germline CDR1 and CDR2: SQVTM and ANQGSEA. V shed 7 bases and J 4 bases; nucleotides not matched to a gene: 9. The CDR3 sequence is 16 residues long. The CDR3 is CSAPTSGGAGYNEQFF. As DNA, the CDR3 is TGCAGCGCCCCGACTAGCGGGGGGGCGGGGTACAATGAGCAGTTCTTC.

The J gene is TRBJ2-3, the V gene TRBV5-1; D might be TRBD2 (6 bases). The CDR3 consists of 13 residues. The ends were cut back, 3 bases at V and 2 bases at J, with 7 bases in the middle. Germline V gene data show CDR1 as SGHRS and CDR2 as YFSETQ. CDR3 DNA: TGCGCCAGCAGCTGGCGGGACACAGATACGCAGTATTTT. Translating gives CASSWRDTDTQYF.

The V call is TRBV5-4, the J call TRBJ2-1; D possibly corresponds to TRBD1 (6 bases). V was pared by 5 bases and J by 5 bases, with 20 bases between. CDR1 and CDR2 (germline): SGHNT, YYREEE (reference sequence). There are 16 residues in the CDR3. The CDR3 nucleotides read TGTGCCAGCAGTATGCTTCGGGACAACGGAAACAATGAGCAGTTCTTC. Translated, it gives CASSMLRDNGNNEQFF.

The chain is built from TRBV4-3 and TRBJ2-7, with TRBD1 as a possible D gene (5 bases). This CDR3 is built from 15 residues. V lost 0 bases and J lost 3, with 12 bases in between. CDR1 and CDR2 from the germline V gene are LGHNA and YSLEER. CDR3 protein: CASSQDWAGFYEQYF. For the CDR3, the DNA is TGCGCCAGCAGCCAAGATTGGGCAGGGTTCTACGAGCAGTACTTC.

The V and J genes are TRBV13 and TRBJ2-1; 14 nucleotides agree with TRBD2. With 2 bases clipped from V and 4 bases from J, the junction kept 4 bases outside the gene matches. The CDR3 has 17 residues. Germline V CDR1 and CDR2: PRHDT, FYEKMQ (reference sequence). The CDR3, as DNA: TGTGCCAGCAGCTTAAGGACTAGCGGGGGGTTATACAATGAGCAGTTCTTC. Translating gives CASSLRTSGGLYNEQFF.

The genes are TRBV2 and TRBJ1-5; weak D call: TRBD1 (6 bases). Germline assignment: CDR1 SNHLY and CDR2 FYNNEI. Trimming took off 2 bases at V and 5 bases at J, with 10 bases between the two ends. CDR3 size: 14 residues. The CDR3 DNA is TGTGCCAGCAGTGAACAGGGGAAAGATCAGCCCCAGCATTTT. Protein: CASSEQGKDQPQHF. Drawing the rest from reference TRBV2 and TRBJ1-5, the complete variable domain is EPEVTQTPSHQVTQMGQEVILRCVPISNHLYFYWYRQILGQKVEFLVSFYNNEISEKSEIFDDQFSVERPDGSNFTLKIRSTKLEDSAMYFCASSEQGKDQPQHFGDGTRLSIL.

This clone came up once. This sample includes further DNA sequences coding for the same CDR3. The V call is TRBV19, the J call TRBJ1-1; D gene uncertain. There are 13 residues in the CDR3. Germline V lookup: CDR1 LNHDA, CDR2 SQIVND (reference sequence). V shed 1 base and J shed 4 bases, with 7 bases lying between them. CDR3 sequence reads: CASSIGPLTEAFF. The CDR3 region has the DNA TGTGCCAGTAGTATAGGTCCCCTCACTGAAGCTTTCTTT.

CDR3 sequence (DNA): TGCGCCAGCAGCCGCGGGACTAGCGGGACCTACGAGCAGTACTTC. It yields the protein CASSRGTSGTYEQYF. J is TRBJ2-7 and V is TRBV5-1; 13 bases are shared with TRBD2. V lost 4 bases to trimming and J lost 2 bases; unmatched junction nucleotides: 3. This CDR3 has 15 amino acids. Looked up from germline, CDR1 is SGHRS and CDR2 is YFSETQ. The variable domain in full, with the rest retrieved from reference TRBV5-1 and TRBJ2-7, is KAGVTQTPRYLIKTRGQQVTLSCSPISGHRSVSWYQQTPGQGLQFLFEYFSETQRNKGNFPGRFSGRQFSNSRSEMNVSTLELGDSALYLCASSRGTSGTYEQYFGPGTRLTVT.

This clone was observed once. The V gene is TRBV29-1, the J gene TRBJ2-3, with TRBD1 matching over 8 bases. The V gene end was trimmed by 5 bases and the J gene end by 6 bases; junction bases not matched to a gene: 7. The CDR3 is 13 residues long. In germline, CDR1 is SQVTM, CDR2 ANQGSEA. CDR3 DNA: TGCAGCGTTCTCGGACAGGGCGGGGATACGCAGTATTTT. Encoded protein: CSVLGQGGDTQYF.

For the CDR3, the DNA is TGCGCCAGCAGCTCGGCTCCGGGACAGCTGAATGAAAAACTGTTTTTT. Its translation is CASSSAPGQLNEKLFF. The V and J genes are TRBV5-1 and TRBJ1-4, with 7 bases identical to TRBD1. V was pared by 3 bases and J by 5 bases, with 10 bases of the junction left unmatched. The CDR3 contains 16 residues. The V gene's germline CDR1 is SGHRS and CDR2 YFSETQ.